One and the same sample provided the 6 T cell receptor beta chains below, sequenced in a study of blood T cell repertoires in COVID-19. Profiling relied on immunoSEQ multiplex PCR, and the TCRdb table lists in-frame clones only, not all of them. This sample has roughly 430,000 clones, with roughly 86% found just once. The sample taken for sequencing was PBMCs or T cells enriched from blood (not recorded which). All receptors derive from a middle-aged woman with acute COVID-19.

The chain recombines TRBV5-1 with TRBJ2-6; the D is unclear. Germline CDR1 is SGHRS and CDR2 is YFSETQ. The V end was cut by 2 bases, the J end by 0 bases, with 9 bases between. The CDR3 is 16 amino acids. The CDR3 sequence is CASSFSAFSGANVLTF. The CDR3 nucleotides are TGCGCCAGCAGCTTCTCTGCGTTCTCTGGGGCCAACGTCCTGACTTTC.

This chain joins TRBV2 and TRBJ2-7; 9 bases fit TRBD2. Germline V gene lookup returns CDR1 SNHLY and CDR2 FYNNEI. V lost 6 bases and J lost 3; bases outside the gene matches: 6. This CDR3 is 14 amino acids long. The CDR3 bases are TGTGCCAGCAGAGAGGGACTAGCCGGCTACGAGCAGTACTTC. Its translation: CASREGLAGYEQYF. The full variable domain, with the rest looked up from reference TRBV2 and TRBJ2-7, is EPEVTQTPSHQVTQMGQEVILRCVPISNHLYFYWYRQILGQKVEFLVSFYNNEISEKSEIFDDQFSVERPDGSNFTLKIRSTKLEDSAMYFCASREGLAGYEQYFGPGTRLTVT.

J is TRBJ2-2 and V is TRBV7-9; 8 bases map to TRBD1. V shed 4 bases, J shed 1 base, and the junction held 5 bases outside the gene matches. Germline CDR1 is SEHNR and CDR2 is FQNEAQ (reference sequence). The CDR3 extends over 16 amino acids. CDR3 sequence: CASSSTDRENTGELFF. Written as DNA, the CDR3 is TGTGCCAGCAGCTCAACGGACAGGGAGAACACCGGGGAGCTGTTTTTT. The variable domain in full, with the rest retrieved from reference TRBV7-9 and TRBJ2-2, is DTGVSQNPRHKITKRGQNVTFRCDPISEHNRLYWYRQTLGQGPEFLTYFQNEAQLEKSRLLSDRFSAERPKGSFSTLEIQRTEQGDSAMYLCASSSTDRENTGELFFGEGSRLTVL.

V is TRBV2 and J is TRBJ2-6, with D possibly being TRBD1 (6 bases). V lost 6 bases and J lost 0, with 15 bases in between. The CDR3 consists of 17 residues. Germline-derived CDR1 and CDR2 are SNHLY and FYNNEI. CDR3 nucleotide sequence: TGTGCCAGCAGATGGGGGCAGGGGATCTCTGGGGCCAACGTCCTGACTTTC. It translates to CASRWGQGISGANVLTF.

The chain uses TRBV5-1 and TRBJ1-1; 7 bases line up with TRBD1. Germline lookup yields CDR1 SGHRS and CDR2 YFSETQ. This CDR3 region has 13 residues. The trim removed 6 bases at V and 1 base at J, leaving 3 bases unmatched. The CDR3 loop is CASTGQRNTEAFF. As DNA, the CDR3 is TGCGCCAGCACGGGACAGAGGAACACTGAAGCTTTCTTT.

The CDR3 loop reads CASRSIQAPNEKLFF. The CDR3 DNA reads TGCGCCAGCAGAAGTATCCAGGCCCCTAATGAAAAACTGTTTTTT. The chain is built from TRBV4-1 and TRBJ1-4; D is undetermined. The V end was cut by 6 bases, the J end by 3 bases, with 14 bases between. The CDR3 has 15 amino acids. Germline values: CDR1 MGHRA, CDR2 YSYEKL.